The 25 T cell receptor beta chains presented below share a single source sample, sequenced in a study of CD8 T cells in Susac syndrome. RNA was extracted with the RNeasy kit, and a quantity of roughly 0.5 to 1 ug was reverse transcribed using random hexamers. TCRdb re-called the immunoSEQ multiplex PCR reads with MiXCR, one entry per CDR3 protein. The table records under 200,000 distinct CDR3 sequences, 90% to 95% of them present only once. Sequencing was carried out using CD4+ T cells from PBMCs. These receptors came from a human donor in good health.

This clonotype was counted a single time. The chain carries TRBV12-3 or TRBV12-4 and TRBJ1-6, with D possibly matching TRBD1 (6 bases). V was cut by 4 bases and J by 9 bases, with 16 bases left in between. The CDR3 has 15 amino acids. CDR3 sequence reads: CASSWGGDTRSPLHF. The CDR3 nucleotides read TGTGCCAGCAGTTGGGGGGGGGACACTCGTTCACCCCTCCACTTT.

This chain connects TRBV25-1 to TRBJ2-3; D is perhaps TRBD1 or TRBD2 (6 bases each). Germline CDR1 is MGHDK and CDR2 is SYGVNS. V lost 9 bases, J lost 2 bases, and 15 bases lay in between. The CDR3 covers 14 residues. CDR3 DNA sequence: TGTGCCAGACCCGAAAGGGGGGACACAGATACGCAGTATTTT. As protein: CARPERGDTDTQYF.

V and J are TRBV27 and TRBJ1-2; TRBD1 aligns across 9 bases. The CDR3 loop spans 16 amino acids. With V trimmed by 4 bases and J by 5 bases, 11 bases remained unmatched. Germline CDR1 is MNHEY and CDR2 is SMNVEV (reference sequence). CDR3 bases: TGTGCCAGCAGTTCAAACCCCAGGGACAGGGTGTATGGCTACACCTTC. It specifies CASSSNPRDRVYGYTF.

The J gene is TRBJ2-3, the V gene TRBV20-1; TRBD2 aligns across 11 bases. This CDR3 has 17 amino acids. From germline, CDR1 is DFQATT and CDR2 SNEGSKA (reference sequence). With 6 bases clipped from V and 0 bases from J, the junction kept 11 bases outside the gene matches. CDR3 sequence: CSANLGTSGSSTDTQYF. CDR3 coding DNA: TGCAGTGCCAACCTCGGGACTAGCGGCTCTAGCACAGATACGCAGTATTTT.

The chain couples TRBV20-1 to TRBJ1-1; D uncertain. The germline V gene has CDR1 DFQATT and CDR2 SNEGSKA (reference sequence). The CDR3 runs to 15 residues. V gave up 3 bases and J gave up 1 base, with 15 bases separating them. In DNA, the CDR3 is TGCAGTGCTAGGGTCGCCGAAACTGGGAACACTGAAGCTTTCTTT. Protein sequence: CSARVAETGNTEAFF.

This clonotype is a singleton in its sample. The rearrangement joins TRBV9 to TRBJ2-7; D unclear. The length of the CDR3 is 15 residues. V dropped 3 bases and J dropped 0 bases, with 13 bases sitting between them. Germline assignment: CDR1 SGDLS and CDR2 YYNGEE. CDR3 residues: CASSGQDWSSYEQYF. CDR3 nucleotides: TGTGCCAGCAGCGGCCAAGACTGGAGCTCCTACGAGCAGTACTTC.

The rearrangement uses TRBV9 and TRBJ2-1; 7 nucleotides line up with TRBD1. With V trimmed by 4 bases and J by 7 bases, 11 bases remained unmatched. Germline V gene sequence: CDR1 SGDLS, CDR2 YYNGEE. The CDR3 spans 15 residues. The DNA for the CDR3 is TGTGCCAGCAGCTCCCGGGACAGCCCCTGGAATGAGCAGTTCTTC. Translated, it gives CASSSRDSPWNEQFF. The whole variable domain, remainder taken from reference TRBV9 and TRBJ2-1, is DSGVTQTPKHLITATGQRVTLRCSPRSGDLSVYWYQQSLDQGLQFLIQYYNGEERAKGNILERFSAQQFPDLHSELNLSSLELGDSALYFCASSSRDSPWNEQFFGPGTRLTVL.

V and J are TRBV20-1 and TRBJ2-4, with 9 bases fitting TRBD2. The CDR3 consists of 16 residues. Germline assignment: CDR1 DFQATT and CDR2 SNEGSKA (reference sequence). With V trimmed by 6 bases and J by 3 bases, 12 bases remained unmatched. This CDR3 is CSAVPPAGGLKNIQYF. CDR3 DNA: TGCAGTGCCGTACCCCCAGCGGGGGGCCTCAAAAACATTCAGTACTTC.

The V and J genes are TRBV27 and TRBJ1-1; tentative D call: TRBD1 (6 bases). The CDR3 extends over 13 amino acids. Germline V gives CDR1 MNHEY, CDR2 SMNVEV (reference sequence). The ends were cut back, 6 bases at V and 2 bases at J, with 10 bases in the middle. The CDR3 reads CASRGHLNTEAFF. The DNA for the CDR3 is TGTGCCAGCAGGGGACACCTTAACACTGAAGCTTTCTTT.

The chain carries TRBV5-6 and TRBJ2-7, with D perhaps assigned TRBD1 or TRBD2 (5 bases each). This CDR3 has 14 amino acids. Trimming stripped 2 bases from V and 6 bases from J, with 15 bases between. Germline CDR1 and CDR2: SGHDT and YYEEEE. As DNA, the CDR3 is TGTGCCAGCAGCTTCTACGGGGCCACCTCCGAGCAGTACTTC. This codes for CASSFYGATSEQYF. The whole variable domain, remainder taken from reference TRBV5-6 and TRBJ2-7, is DAGVTQSPTHLIKTRGQQVTLRCSPKSGHDTVSWYQQALGQGPQFIFQYYEEEERQRGNFPDRFSGHQFPNYSSELNVNALLLGDSALYLCASSFYGATSEQYFGPGTRLTVT.

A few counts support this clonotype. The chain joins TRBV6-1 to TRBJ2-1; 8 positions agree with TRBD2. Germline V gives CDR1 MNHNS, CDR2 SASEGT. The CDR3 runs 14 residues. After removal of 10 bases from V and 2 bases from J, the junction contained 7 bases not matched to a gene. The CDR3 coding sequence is TGTGCCACGGCCCGGGGGGGAGCCTACAATGAGCAGTTCTTC. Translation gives CATARGGAYNEQFF.

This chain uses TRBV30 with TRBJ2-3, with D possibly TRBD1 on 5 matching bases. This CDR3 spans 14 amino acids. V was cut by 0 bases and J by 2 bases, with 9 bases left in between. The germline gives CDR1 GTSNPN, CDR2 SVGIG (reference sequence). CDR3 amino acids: CAWSVGHLTDTQYF. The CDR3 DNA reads TGTGCCTGGAGTGTCGGACACCTCACAGATACGCAGTATTTT.

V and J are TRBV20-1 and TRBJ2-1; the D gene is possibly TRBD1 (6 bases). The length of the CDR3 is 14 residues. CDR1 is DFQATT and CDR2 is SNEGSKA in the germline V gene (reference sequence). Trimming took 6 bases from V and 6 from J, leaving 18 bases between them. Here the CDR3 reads CSAGAQGISNEQFF. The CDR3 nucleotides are TGCAGTGCAGGGGCACAGGGCATTAGCAATGAGCAGTTCTTC.

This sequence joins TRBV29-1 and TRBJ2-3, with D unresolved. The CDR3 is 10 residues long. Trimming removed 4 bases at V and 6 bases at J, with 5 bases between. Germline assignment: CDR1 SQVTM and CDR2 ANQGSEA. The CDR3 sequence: CSVARDTQYF. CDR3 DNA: TGCAGCGTTGCTCGGGATACGCAGTATTTT.

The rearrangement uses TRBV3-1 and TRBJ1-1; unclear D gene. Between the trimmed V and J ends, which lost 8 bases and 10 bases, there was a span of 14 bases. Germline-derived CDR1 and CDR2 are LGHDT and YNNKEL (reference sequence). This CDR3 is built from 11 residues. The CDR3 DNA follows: TGTGCCAGCTCCCAACCGGGGAGAGCTTTCTTT. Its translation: CASSQPGRAFF.

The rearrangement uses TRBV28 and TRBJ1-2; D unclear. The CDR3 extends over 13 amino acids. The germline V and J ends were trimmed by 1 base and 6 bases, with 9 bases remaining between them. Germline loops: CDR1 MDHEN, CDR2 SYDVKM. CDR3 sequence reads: CASSLSPQNGYTF. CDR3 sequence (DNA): TGTGCCAGCAGTTTATCCCCGCAGAATGGCTACACCTTC.

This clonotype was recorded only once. The CDR3 is CSAQFSGGETQYF. The DNA of the CDR3 is TGCAGTGCTCAGTTTTCGGGGGGAGAGACCCAGTACTTC. This rearrangement joins TRBV20-1 to TRBJ2-5, with 7 bases that match TRBD2. Germline trimming cut 5 bases from V and 4 bases from J; bases unmatched to any gene: 7. Per the germline V gene, CDR1 is DFQATT and CDR2 is SNEGSKA (reference sequence). The CDR3 spans 13 residues.

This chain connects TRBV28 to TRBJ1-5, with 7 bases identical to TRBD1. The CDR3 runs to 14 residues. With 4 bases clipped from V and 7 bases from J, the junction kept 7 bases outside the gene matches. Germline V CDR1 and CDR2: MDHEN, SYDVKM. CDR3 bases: TGTGCCAGCAGTTCAGCGACAGGGAGGCAGCCCCAGCATTTT. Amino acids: CASSSATGRQPQHF.

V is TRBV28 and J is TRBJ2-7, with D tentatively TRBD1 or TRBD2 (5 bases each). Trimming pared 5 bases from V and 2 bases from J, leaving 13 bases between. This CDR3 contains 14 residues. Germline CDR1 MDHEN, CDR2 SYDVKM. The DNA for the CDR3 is TGTGCCAGCAGTATCCCGGGACGGACCTACGAGCAGTACTTC. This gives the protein CASSIPGRTYEQYF.

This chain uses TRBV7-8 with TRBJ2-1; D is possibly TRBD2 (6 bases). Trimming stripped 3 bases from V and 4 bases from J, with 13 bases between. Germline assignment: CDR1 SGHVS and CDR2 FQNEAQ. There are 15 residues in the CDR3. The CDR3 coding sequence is TGTGCCAGCAGCTTGGGCGGGACGGCGTACAATGAGCAGTTCTTC. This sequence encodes CASSLGGTAYNEQFF.

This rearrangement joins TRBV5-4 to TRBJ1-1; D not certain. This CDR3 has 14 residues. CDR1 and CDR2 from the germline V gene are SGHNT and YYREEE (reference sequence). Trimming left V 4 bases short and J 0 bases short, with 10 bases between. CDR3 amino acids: CASSGRGLNTEAFF. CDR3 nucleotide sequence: TGTGCCAGCAGCGGAAGAGGACTGAACACTGAAGCTTTCTTT.

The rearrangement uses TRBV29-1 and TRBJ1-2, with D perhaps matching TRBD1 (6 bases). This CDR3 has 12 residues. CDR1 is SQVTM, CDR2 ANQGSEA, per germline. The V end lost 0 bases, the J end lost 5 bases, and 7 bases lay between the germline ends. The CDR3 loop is CSVEEGGYGYTF. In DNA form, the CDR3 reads TGCAGCGTTGAAGAAGGGGGGTATGGCTACACCTTC.

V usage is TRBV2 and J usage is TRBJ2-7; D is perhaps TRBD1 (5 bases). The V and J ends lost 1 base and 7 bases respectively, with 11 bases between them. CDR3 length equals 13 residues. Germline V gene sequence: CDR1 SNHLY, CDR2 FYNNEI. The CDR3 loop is CASSEVRQGEQYF. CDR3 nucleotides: TGTGCCAGCAGTGAAGTGCGGCAGGGAGAGCAGTACTTC.

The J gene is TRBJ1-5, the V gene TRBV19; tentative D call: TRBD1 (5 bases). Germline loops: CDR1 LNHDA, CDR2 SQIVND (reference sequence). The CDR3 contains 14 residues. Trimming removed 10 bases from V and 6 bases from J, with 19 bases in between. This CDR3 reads CATHWGGESQPQHF. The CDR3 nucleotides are TGTGCCACGCATTGGGGGGGGGAGTCTCAGCCCCAGCATTTT.

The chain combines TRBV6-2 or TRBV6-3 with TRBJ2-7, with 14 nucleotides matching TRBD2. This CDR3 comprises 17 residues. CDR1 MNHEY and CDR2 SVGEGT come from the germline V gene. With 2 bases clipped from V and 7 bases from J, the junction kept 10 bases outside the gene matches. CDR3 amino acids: CASSYRGLAGARLEQYF. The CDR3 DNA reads TGTGCCAGCAGTTACCGGGGACTAGCGGGGGCTCGCCTGGAGCAGTACTTC.